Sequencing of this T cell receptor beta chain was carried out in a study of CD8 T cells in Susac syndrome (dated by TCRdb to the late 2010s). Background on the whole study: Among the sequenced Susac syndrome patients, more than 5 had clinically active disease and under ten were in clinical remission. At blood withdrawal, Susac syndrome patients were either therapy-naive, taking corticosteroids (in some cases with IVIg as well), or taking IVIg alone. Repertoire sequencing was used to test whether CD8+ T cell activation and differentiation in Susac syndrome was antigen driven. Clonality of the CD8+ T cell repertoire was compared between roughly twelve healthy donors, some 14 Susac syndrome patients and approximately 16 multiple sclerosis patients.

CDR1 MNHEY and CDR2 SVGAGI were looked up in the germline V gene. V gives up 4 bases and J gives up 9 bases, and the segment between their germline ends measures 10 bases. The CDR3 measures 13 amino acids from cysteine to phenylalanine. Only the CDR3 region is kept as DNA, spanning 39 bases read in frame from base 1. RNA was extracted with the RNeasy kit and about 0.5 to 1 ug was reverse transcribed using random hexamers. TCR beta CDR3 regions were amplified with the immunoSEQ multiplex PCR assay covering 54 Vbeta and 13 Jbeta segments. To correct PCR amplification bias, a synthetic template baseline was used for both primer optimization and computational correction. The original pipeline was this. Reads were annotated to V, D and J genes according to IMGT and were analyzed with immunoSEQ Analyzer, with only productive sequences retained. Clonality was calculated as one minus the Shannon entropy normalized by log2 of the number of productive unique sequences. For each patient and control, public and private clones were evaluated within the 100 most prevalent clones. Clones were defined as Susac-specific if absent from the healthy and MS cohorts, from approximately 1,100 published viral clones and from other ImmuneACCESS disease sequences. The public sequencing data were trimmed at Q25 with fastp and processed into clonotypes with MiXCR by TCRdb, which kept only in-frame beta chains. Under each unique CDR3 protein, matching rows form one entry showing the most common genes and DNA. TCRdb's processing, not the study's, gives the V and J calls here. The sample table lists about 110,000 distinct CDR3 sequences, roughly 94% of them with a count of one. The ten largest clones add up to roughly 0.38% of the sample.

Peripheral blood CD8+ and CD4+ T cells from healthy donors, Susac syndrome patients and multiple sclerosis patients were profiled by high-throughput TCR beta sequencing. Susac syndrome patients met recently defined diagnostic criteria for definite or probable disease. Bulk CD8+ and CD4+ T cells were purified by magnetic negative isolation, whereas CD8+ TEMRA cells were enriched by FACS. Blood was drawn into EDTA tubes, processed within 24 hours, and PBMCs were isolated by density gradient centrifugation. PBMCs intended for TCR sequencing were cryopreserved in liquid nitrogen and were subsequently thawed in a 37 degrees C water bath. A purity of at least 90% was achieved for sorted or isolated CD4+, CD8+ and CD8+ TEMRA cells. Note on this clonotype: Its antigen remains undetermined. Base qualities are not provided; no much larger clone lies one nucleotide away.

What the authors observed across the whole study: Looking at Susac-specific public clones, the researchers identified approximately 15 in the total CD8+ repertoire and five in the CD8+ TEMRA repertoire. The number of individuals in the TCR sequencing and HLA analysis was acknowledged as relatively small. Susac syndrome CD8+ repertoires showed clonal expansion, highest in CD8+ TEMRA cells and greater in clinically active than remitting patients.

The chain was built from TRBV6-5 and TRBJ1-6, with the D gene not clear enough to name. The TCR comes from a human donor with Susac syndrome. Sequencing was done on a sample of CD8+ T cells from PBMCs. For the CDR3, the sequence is CASSSSSLSPLHF. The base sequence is TGTGCCAGCAGTTCCTCGTCCCTTTCACCCCTCCACTTT.